This T cell receptor (beta chain) is from a study of T cells after yellow fever vaccination. Overall study: Memory subsets EM, EMRA, CM and Tscm were separated by sorting based on CD3, CD45RA, CCR7 and CD95. Preparation of fractions with low cell numbers was performed using SMART-Seq v4 Ultra Low Input. General study findings and limits: Post-booster samples contained most primary-vaccination clones (more than 95% CD4, about 85% CD8). Sorted memory subsets showed almost no vaccine-responding clonotypes on day 0.

In its sample, this clonotype is medium-sized. TCRdb recomputed calls from the 5' RACE reads with MiXCR, one row per CDR3 protein. The data contain about 25,000 distinct CDR3 sequences, less than 4% of them singletons. Germline CDR1 reads ENHRY; CDR2 reads SYGVKD. Trimming shortened V by 2 bases and J by 6 bases, and 19 bases separated the two germline ends. This CDR3 comprises 17 residues. The sequences come from PBMCs, either bulk or a sorted T-cell subset (CD4+, CD8+, memory, or dextramer-sorted; not recorded which), collected more than 35 days after the first yellow fever vaccination. The chain combines TRBV10-3 with TRBJ2-2; D is uncertain. The clonotype was recovered from a man aged 18 to 30 who received the YFV17D yellow fever vaccine. CDR3: CAISEPAKWMTSGELFF. CDR3 nucleotides: TGTGCCATCAGTGAGCCCGCCAAGTGGATGACATCCGGGGAGCTGTTTTTT.